These 19 T cell receptor beta chains were sequenced from one sample in a study of cytomegalovirus exposure and HLA in healthy donors. The data were produced by immunoSEQ multiplex PCR, yet TCRdb's version contains in-frame clones alone and is incomplete. The sample includes some 120,000 clones, roughly 90% of them seen just once. The sequenced material came from PBMCs. The receptors were gathered from a man younger than 40 in good health and CMV-seronegative.

V is TRBV5-1 and J is TRBJ1-1, with 7 positions matching TRBD1. Looked up from germline, CDR1 is SGHRS and CDR2 is YFSETQ. With 0 bases clipped from V and 8 bases from J, the junction kept 1 base outside the gene matches. The CDR3 runs 12 residues. The CDR3 DNA reads TGCGCCAGCAGCTTGGAAGGGGGCGAAGCTTTCTTT. Its protein is CASSLEGGEAFF.

This chain uses TRBV6-6 with TRBJ2-7, with D possibly TRBD2 on 5 matching bases. Trimming took 8 bases from V and 4 from J, leaving 6 bases between them. CDR1 and CDR2 (germline): MNHNY, SVGAGI (reference sequence). The CDR3 totals 10 residues. CDR3 sequence (DNA): TGTGCCAGCGGGGAGTACGAGCAGTACTTC. Translation: CASGEYEQYF.

V and J are TRBV25-1 and TRBJ1-2; 11 bases agree with TRBD1. This CDR3 comprises 16 residues. Germline values: CDR1 MGHDK, CDR2 SYGVNS. Trimming cost V 3 bases and J 7 bases; bases outside gene matches: 10. The CDR3 here is CASSDPGTGGLSGYTF. In nucleotides, the CDR3 is TGTGCCAGCAGTGATCCCGGGACAGGGGGTCTGTCTGGCTACACCTTC.

This clone showed up just once. The chain couples TRBV6-1 to TRBJ2-3; D might be TRBD1 (5 bases). Germline-derived CDR1 and CDR2 are MNHNS and SASEGT. V was cut by 2 bases and J by 4 bases, with 7 bases left in between. This CDR3 spans 13 amino acids. The CDR3 sequence: CASSEQGPDTQYF. CDR3 bases: TGTGCCAGCAGTGAACAGGGCCCAGATACGCAGTATTTT.

The DNA for the CDR3 is TGTGCCAGCAGCTTGATAGAGGGCAGGGGGTACGAGCAGTACTTC. It codes for CASSLIEGRGYEQYF. The V gene is TRBV5-6, the J gene TRBJ2-7; 7 nucleotides line up with TRBD1. CDR1 SGHDT and CDR2 YYEEEE come from the germline V gene. V shed 1 base, J shed 4 bases, and the junction held 8 bases outside the gene matches. CDR3 length equals 15 residues.

The V call is TRBV19, the J call TRBJ1-5, with 9 nucleotides matching TRBD1. The CDR3 loop spans 14 amino acids. CDR1 is LNHDA and CDR2 is SQIVND in the germline V gene (reference sequence). V trimming: 5 bases; J trimming: 6 bases; junction bases outside the gene matches: 5. CDR3 coding DNA: TGTGCCAGTAGTCTGGGACAGGGATCTCAGCCCCAGCATTTT. Encoded protein: CASSLGQGSQPQHF.

The rearrangement links TRBV2 to TRBJ2-2; maybe TRBD1 (5 bases). CDR3 length: 14 amino acids. V shed 6 bases and J shed 1 base, with 9 bases lying between them. Per the germline V gene, CDR1 is SNHLY and CDR2 is FYNNEI. The CDR3 bases are TGTGCCAGCAGGGCCGACAGGAACACCGGGGAGCTGTTTTTT. The encoded protein is CASRADRNTGELFF.

The CDR3 region is CAISESRVGEAFF. CDR3 in DNA: TGTGCCATCAGTGAGTCGAGGGTCGGTGAAGCTTTCTTT. The chain recombines TRBV10-3 with TRBJ1-1; D remains unclear. The CDR3 contains 13 residues. Germline CDR1 and CDR2: ENHRY and SYGVKD. The V gene lost 0 bases and the J gene lost 7 bases, with 9 bases spanning the gap.

This clone was observed once. This sequence joins TRBV5-4 and TRBJ2-7, with 10 bases matching TRBD2. The CDR3 extends over 15 amino acids. Germline-derived CDR1 and CDR2 are SGHNT and YYREEE (reference sequence). The J segment lost 5 bases and the V segment lost 2 bases, leaving 7 bases of the junction unmatched. The CDR3 protein is CASSFYPGLADEQYF. CDR3 bases: TGTGCCAGCAGCTTCTACCCCGGACTAGCGGACGAGCAGTACTTC.

The V call is TRBV5-1, the J call TRBJ2-5; D remains ambiguous. V lost 0 bases to trimming and J lost 0 bases, with 6 bases between them. The CDR3 is made up of 14 amino acids. The germline V gene encodes CDR1 SGHRS and CDR2 YFSETQ. CDR3 DNA sequence: TGCGCCAGCAGCTTGGGTGCAGACCAAGAGACCCAGTACTTC. Translation: CASSLGADQETQYF.

The chain couples TRBV18 to TRBJ2-1, with D hard to call. Germline V gene data show CDR1 as KGHSH and CDR2 as LQKENI. The CDR3 contains 14 residues. Trimming pared 6 bases from V and 1 base from J, leaving 10 bases between. The CDR3 here is CASSPGLSYNEQFF. DNA for the CDR3: TGTGCCAGCTCCCCCGGGTTATCCTACAATGAGCAGTTCTTC.

CDR3 nucleotide sequence: TGTGCCAGTAGTATTGGAGGGCAGACTGGAAACACCATATATTTT. It specifies CASSIGGQTGNTIYF. The rearrangement joins TRBV19 to TRBJ1-3, with D unresolved. Germline V gives CDR1 LNHDA, CDR2 SQIVND (reference sequence). CDR3 length equals 15 residues. V lost 3 bases, J lost 2 bases, and 11 bases lay in between.

Of note for this clone: One end of the junction fails to match germline, which may point to a read error. The chain uses TRBV30 and TRBJ2-3, with 8 bases matching TRBD2. This CDR3 spans 18 amino acids. The V gene's germline CDR1 is GTSNPN and CDR2 SVGIG (reference sequence). The CDR3 DNA is TGTGCCTGGAGTGTGTCCAGCGGGAGAGGACCCCGCACCGATACGCAGTATTTT. This encodes CAWSVSSGRGPRTDTQYF.

The chain couples TRBV4-3 to TRBJ1-2, with a weak D call TRBD1 (5 bases). CDR1 and CDR2 from the germline V gene are LGHNA and YSLEER. The CDR3 is made up of 17 amino acids. Trimming shortened V by 0 bases and J by 4 bases, and 18 bases separated the two germline ends. CDR3 DNA sequence: TGCGCCAGCAGCCAAGATGTACGACTCGGGGGTCGCTATGGCTACACCTTC. Translating gives CASSQDVRLGGRYGYTF.

V usage is TRBV9 and J usage is TRBJ2-7; D is possibly TRBD2 (5 bases). V lost 2 bases and J lost 4, with 22 bases in between. There are 17 residues in the CDR3. Germline V CDR1 and CDR2: SGDLS, YYNGEE. This chain's CDR3 is CASSVGIRMFDEYEQYF. DNA for the CDR3: TGTGCCAGCAGCGTCGGGATACGGATGTTTGATGAGTACGAGCAGTACTTC.

The CDR3 DNA follows: TGTGCCAGCAGTGGGGGGACAGTAGTCAAGCAGTACTTC. This sequence encodes CASSGGTVVKQYF. This chain connects TRBV27 to TRBJ2-7; tentative D call: TRBD1 (7 bases). Germline values: CDR1 MNHEY, CDR2 SMNVEV (reference sequence). V was clipped by 5 bases and J by 8 bases, with 16 bases between them. The CDR3 loop spans 13 amino acids.

The CDR3 DNA reads as TGTGCCACCAGCCTGGGTGGATCGCTCGGGGCCCAGTACTTC. Translating it yields CATSLGGSLGAQYF. The chain joins TRBV15 to TRBJ2-5, with D possibly matching TRBD2 (5 bases). V lost 5 bases and J lost 9, with 19 bases in between. The CDR3 covers 14 residues. Germline V gene data show CDR1 as LNHNV and CDR2 as YYDKDF (reference sequence).

This clone was counted a single time. The J gene is TRBJ2-1, the V gene TRBV30; a weak D match, TRBD1 (8 bases). Germline lookup yields CDR1 GTSNPN and CDR2 SVGIG (reference sequence). V gave up 8 bases and J gave up 4 bases, with 21 bases separating them. This CDR3 has 15 amino acids. The CDR3, as DNA: TGTGCCCTGTCACTACAGGGGGGGTGGTACAATGAGCAGTTCTTC. It encodes CALSLQGGWYNEQFF.

This sequence joins TRBV9 and TRBJ1-3; D might be TRBD1 (6 bases). The CDR3 has 14 amino acids. The V and J ends lost 0 bases and 6 bases respectively, with 10 bases between them. Germline V gene lookup returns CDR1 SGDLS and CDR2 YYNGEE. CDR3 in amino acids: CASSVATGVNTIYF. The CDR3 bases are TGTGCCAGCAGCGTAGCGACAGGAGTAAACACCATATATTTT.